This is a list of T cell receptor beta chains from one sample in a study of CD8+CD57+ T cells in acquired aplastic anemia. TCRdb processed the reads anew with MiXCR; each CDR3 protein has one entry. The sample consists of 450,000 to 550,000 distinct CDR3 sequences, roughly 34% of them appearing once. Sequencing was carried out using sorted CD4+, CD8+, or CD8+CD57+ T cells (not recorded which) from PBMCs. All receptors derive from a human donor with aplastic anemia. The CDR3 runs from the conserved cysteine through the conserved F or W. D genes are given only for firm matches. Size is omitted from some rows. Given values are once, few, many or a class for expanded clones.

TRBJ2-1 TRBV6-1 . . CASTQVDLVDYNEQFF TGTGCCAGCACCCAAGTTGACCTAGTGGACTACAATGAGCAGTTCTTC
TRBJ2-2 TRBV2 few . CASPRANTGELFF TGTGCCAGCCCCAGGGCGAACACCGGGGAGCTGTTTTTT
TRBJ2-3 TRBV20-1 once . CSAPAPTGGLVWDTQYF TGCAGTGCCCCCGCCCCAACTGGCGGGCTAGTGTGGGATACGCAGTATTTT
TRBJ2-7 TRBV9 few . CASSVGTATEGLSLPYEQYF TGTGCCAGCAGCGTAGGAACCGCGACGGAGGGTTTGAGTCTGCCCTACGAGCAGTACTTC
TRBJ2-7 TRBV11-1 once TRBD2 CASSPGVVGSGRAHEQYF TGTGCCAGCAGCCCAGGGGTGGTCGGTAGCGGGAGGGCCCACGAGCAGTACTTC
TRBJ2-1 TRBV2 many . CASSVLISSYNEQFF TGTGCCAGCAGTGTACTCATCAGCTCCTACAATGAGCAGTTCTTC
TRBJ1-1 TRBV5-1 few . CASSLWGSGMNTEAFF TGCGCCAGCAGCTTGTGGGGGTCAGGAATGAACACTGAAGCTTTCTTT
TRBJ1-5 TRBV19 many . CASSIIRIIGNQPQHF TGTGCCAGTAGTATTATACGAATAATCGGCAATCAGCCCCAGCATTTT
TRBJ2-3 TRBV19 few . CASSISSGSFTDTQYF TGTGCCAGTAGTATTTCATCCGGGTCTTTCACAGATACGCAGTATTTT
TRBJ1-2 TRBV19 many . CASSIGQSYYGYTF TGTGCCAGTAGTATTGGACAATCCTACTATGGCTACACCTTC
TRBJ2-3 TRBV9 . . CASSVEGGTRYF TGTGCCAGCAGCGTAGAGGGCGGGACACGATATTTT
TRBJ2-4 TRBV15 . . CATSRGDGGELLAKNIQYF TGTGCCACCAGCAGAGGGGACGGAGGAGAACTCCTAGCCAAAAACATTCAGTACTTC
TRBJ2-7 TRBV28 . . CASSLSSIVGSSYEQYF TGTGCCAGCAGTCTAAGCAGCATTGTGGGCAGCTCCTACGAGCAGTACTTC
TRBJ2-1 TRBV24-1 . . CATSATGQRYEQFF TGTGCCACCAGTGCAACAGGCCAAAGGTATGAGCAGTTCTTC
TRBJ1-1 TRBV7-2 many . CASSQITLEAFF TGTGCCAGCAGCCAAATAACCCTCGAAGCTTTCTTT
TRBJ2-5 TRBV9 few . CASSARDLQETQYF TGTGCCAGCAGCGCGAGAGACCTCCAAGAGACCCAGTACTTC
TRBJ2-7 TRBV12-3/TRBV12-4 . . CASRSGKTYEQYF TGTGCCAGCCGTTCAGGAAAAACCTACGAGCAGTACTTC
TRBJ1-1 TRBV19 . TRBD1 CASSPDRGQKNTEAFF TGTGCCAGTAGTCCAGACAGGGGACAGAAGAACACTGAAGCTTTCTTT
TRBJ2-3 TRBV6-4 few . CATNAFPGDTQYF TGTGCCACCAACGCTTTTCCCGGGGATACGCAGTATTTT
TRBJ1-6 TRBV9 many . CASSTLSSYNSPLHF TGTGCCAGTTCGACGTTAAGCTCCTATAATTCACCCCTCCACTTT
TRBJ2-1 TRBV29-1 many . CSVDLTSNRVQFF TGCAGCGTTGATCTTACTAGTAATCGGGTGCAGTTCTTC
TRBJ1-3 TRBV5-1 few . CASSLPTSGGGNTIYF TGCGCCAGCAGCTTGCCGACAAGCGGAGGGGGAAACACCATATATTTT
TRBJ1-5 TRBV19 few TRBD1 CASSRGTGGGQPQHF TGTGCCAGTAGTAGAGGGACAGGGGGCGGACAGCCCCAGCATTTT
TRBJ1-5 TRBV2 . . CASSDPARAGQPQHF TGTGCCAGCAGTGATCCGGCCAGGGCGGGACAGCCCCAGCATTTT
TRBJ2-7 TRBV10-1 many TRBD1 CASSEKDRVYEQYF TGCGCCAGCAGTGAGAAGGACAGGGTTTACGAGCAGTACTTC
TRBJ1-6 TRBV10-3 many TRBD1 CAISPDRVDNSPLHF TGTGCCATCAGCCCGGACAGGGTGGATAATTCACCCCTCCACTTT
TRBJ2-3 TRBV5-1 . TRBD2 CASGLGTSGRVLTDTQYF TGCGCCAGCGGACTAGGGACTAGCGGGAGGGTCCTCACAGATACGCAGTATTTT
TRBJ2-1 TRBV7-3 . TRBD2 CASSLLPSGETNEQFF TGTGCCAGCAGCTTATTGCCTAGCGGGGAAACTAATGAGCAGTTCTTC
TRBJ2-3 TRBV9 . TRBD2 CASSVVPSRTGGDTQYF TGTGCCAGCAGCGTAGTCCCCTCGAGAACGGGGGGTGATACGCAGTATTTT
TRBJ2-5 TRBV7-2 many TRBD1 CASSSQDRGRAKTQYF TGTGCCAGCAGCTCGCAGGACAGGGGTCGAGCAAAGACCCAGTACTTC
TRBJ1-1 TRBV5-5 many . CASSPAPVTEAFF TGTGCCAGCAGCCCGGCCCCGGTCACTGAAGCTTTCTTT
TRBJ2-5 TRBV20-1 . TRBD2 CSARDNQRGPGETQYF TGCAGTGCTAGAGATAACCAGCGGGGCCCCGGAGAGACCCAGTACTTC
TRBJ1-3 TRBV19 few TRBD1 CATKTGGYGNTIYF TGTGCCACCAAGACAGGGGGCTATGGAAACACCATATATTTT
TRBJ2-7 TRBV14 many . CASSPRLAAISYEQYF TGTGCCAGCAGCCCCCGGTTAGCGGCTATATCCTACGAGCAGTACTTC
TRBJ2-1 TRBV7-9 . . CASSFGQNEQFF TGTGCCAGCAGCTTTGGACAGAATGAGCAGTTCTTC
TRBJ2-1 TRBV24-1 . TRBD1 CATSGGTGERNEQFF TGTGCCACCAGTGGGGGGACAGGGGAGCGCAATGAGCAGTTCTTC
TRBJ2-3 TRBV29-1 . TRBD2 CSVAAGGPLTDTQYF TGCAGCGTTGCGGCGGGGGGGCCCCTCACAGATACGCAGTATTTT
TRBJ2-3 TRBV7-3 . TRBD2 CASSPLTSGGIDTQYF TGTGCCAGCAGCCCATTGACTAGCGGGGGGATAGATACGCAGTATTTT
TRBJ2-3 TRBV25-1 . TRBD2 CASSPRTSGGPQGTQYF TGTGCCAGCAGTCCACGGACTAGCGGGGGCCCGCAGGGTACGCAGTATTTT
TRBJ1-6 TRBV30 many . CAWRVAGWYNSPLHF TGTGCCTGGAGGGTCGCGGGGTGGTATAATTCACCCCTCCACTTT
TRBJ1-6 TRBV9 many . CASSVGLGTQSPLHF TGTGCCAGCAGCGTAGGGCTCGGGACCCAATCACCCCTCCACTTT
TRBJ1-3 TRBV10-3 many TRBD1 CAISDRDRSGNTIYF TGTGCCATCAGTGACCGGGACAGATCAGGAAACACCATATATTTT
TRBJ1-2 TRBV30 few TRBD1 CAWSVLTGDSTF TGTGCCTGGAGTGTACTAACAGGGGACAGCACCTTC
TRBJ2-2 TRBV12-5 . . CASGSGTGLSAGELFF TGTGCTAGTGGTTCGGGAACAGGGCTTTCGGCCGGGGAGCTGTTTTTT
TRBJ2-5 TRBV20-1 . . CSSRAQETQYF TGCAGCTCCCGGGCCCAAGAGACCCAGTACTTC